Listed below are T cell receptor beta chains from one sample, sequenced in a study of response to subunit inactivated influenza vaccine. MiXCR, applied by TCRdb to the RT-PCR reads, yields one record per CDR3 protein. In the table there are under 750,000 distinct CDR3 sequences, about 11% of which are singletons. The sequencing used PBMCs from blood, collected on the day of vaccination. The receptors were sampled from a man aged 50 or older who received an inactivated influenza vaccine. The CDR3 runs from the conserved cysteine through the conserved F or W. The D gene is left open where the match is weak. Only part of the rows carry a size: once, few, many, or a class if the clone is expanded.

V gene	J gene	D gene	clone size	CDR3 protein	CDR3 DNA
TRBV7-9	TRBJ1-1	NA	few	CASSLELDMNTEAFF	TGTGCCAGCAGCTTAGAACTGGATATGAACACTGAAGCTTTCTTT
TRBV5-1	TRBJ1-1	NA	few	CASRPQGRTEAFF	TGCGCCAGCAGACCACAGGGTCGCACTGAAGCTTTCTTT
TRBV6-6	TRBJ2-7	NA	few	CASSPVRYEQYF	TGTGCCAGCAGCCCCGTGCGGTACGAGCAGTACTTC
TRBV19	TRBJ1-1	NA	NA	CASSISIMDTEAFF	TGTGCCAGTAGTATAAGTATAATGGACACTGAAGCTTTCTTT
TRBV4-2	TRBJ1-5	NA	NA	CASSQVRGEDQPQHF	TGTGCCAGCAGCCAAGTGCGGGGGGAGGATCAGCCCCAGCATTTT
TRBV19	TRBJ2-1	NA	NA	CASSRQGGHEQFF	TGTGCCAGTAGTCGGCAGGGGGGCCATGAGCAGTTCTTC
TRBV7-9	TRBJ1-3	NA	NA	CASSRDISGNTIYF	TGTGCCAGCAGCAGGGACATCTCTGGAAACACCATATATTTT
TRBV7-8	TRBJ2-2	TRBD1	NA	CASSPTGTGAVTGELFF	TGTGCCAGCAGCCCGACCGGGACAGGGGCCGTCACCGGGGAGCTGTTTTTT
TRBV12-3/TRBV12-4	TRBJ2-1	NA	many	CASSPEAGAEQFF	TGTGCCAGCAGTCCAGAGGCTGGGGCTGAGCAGTTCTTC
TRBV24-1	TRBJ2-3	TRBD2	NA	CATSDGLAGGTDTQYF	TGTGCCACCAGTGATGGGCTAGCGGGGGGCACAGATACGCAGTATTTT
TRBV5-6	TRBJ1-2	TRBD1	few	CASSLGTGVHYGYTF	TGTGCCAGCAGCTTGGGGACAGGAGTGCACTATGGCTACACCTTC
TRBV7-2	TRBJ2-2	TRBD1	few	CASSTGQTHTGELFF	TGTGCCAGCAGCACGGGACAGACCCACACCGGGGAGCTGTTTTTT
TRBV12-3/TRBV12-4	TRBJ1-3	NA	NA	CASSPSWVSGNTIYF	TGTGCCAGCAGTCCCTCGTGGGTCTCTGGAAACACCATATATTTT
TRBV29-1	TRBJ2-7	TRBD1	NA	CSVEARRQGHEQYF	TGCAGCGTTGAGGCCCGTAGACAGGGCCACGAGCAGTACTTC
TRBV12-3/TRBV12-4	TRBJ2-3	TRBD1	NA	CASSTVRAGGWDTQYF	TGTGCCAGCAGCACAGTTCGGGCAGGGGGCTGGGATACGCAGTATTTT
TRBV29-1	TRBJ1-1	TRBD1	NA	CSVRGQGAEAFF	TGCAGCGTACGGGGACAGGGGGCCGAGGCTTTCTTT
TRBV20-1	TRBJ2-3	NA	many	CSAREEELAATDTQYF	TGCAGTGCTAGAGAAGAGGAACTAGCTGCCACAGATACGCAGTATTTT
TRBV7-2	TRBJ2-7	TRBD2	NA	CASSLETTSGYEQYF	TGTGCCAGCAGCTTAGAGACCACTAGCGGCTACGAGCAGTACTTC
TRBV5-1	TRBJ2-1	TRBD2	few	CASSSRLAGGNEQFF	TGCGCCAGCAGCTCCAGACTAGCGGGGGGGAATGAGCAGTTCTTC
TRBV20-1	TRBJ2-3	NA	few	CSASPLQGLTDTQYF	TGCAGTGCTAGCCCTCTACAGGGTCTCACAGATACGCAGTATTTT
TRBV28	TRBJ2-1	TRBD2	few	CASSTRLAGHSYNEQFF	TGTGCCAGCAGTACCCGACTAGCGGGACACTCCTACAATGAGCAGTTCTTC
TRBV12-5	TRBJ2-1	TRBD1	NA	CASGLAGTGGSYNEQFF	TGTGCTAGTGGTTTGGCGGGGACAGGGGGTTCCTACAATGAGCAGTTCTTC
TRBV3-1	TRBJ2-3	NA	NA	CASSQAVGRWGDTQYF	TGTGCCAGCAGCCAAGCGGTTGGGAGATGGGGAGATACGCAGTATTTT
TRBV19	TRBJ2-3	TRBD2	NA	CASTEGGSSTDTQYF	TGTGCCAGTACAGAGGGAGGGTCTAGCACAGATACGCAGTATTTT
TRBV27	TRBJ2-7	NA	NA	CASSFLPRGYEQYF	TGTGCCAGCAGTTTTCTACCGAGAGGCTACGAGCAGTACTTC
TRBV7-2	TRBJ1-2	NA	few	CASSLDQGSPYGYTF	TGTGCCAGCAGCTTAGATCAGGGATCGCCGTATGGCTACACCTTC
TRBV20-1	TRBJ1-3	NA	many	CSAGTGSPPGNTIYF	TGCAGTGCCGGAACGGGGAGTCCCCCTGGAAACACCATATATTTT
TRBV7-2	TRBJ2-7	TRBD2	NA	CASSLAVSAGAYEQYF	TGTGCCAGCAGCTTAGCGGTTAGCGCGGGGGCCTACGAGCAGTACTTC
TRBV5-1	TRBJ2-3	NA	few	CASSLAGGARPDTQYF	TGCGCCAGCAGCTTGGCCGGCGGAGCCCGCCCAGATACGCAGTATTTT
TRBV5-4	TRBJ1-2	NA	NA	CASTISASSANYGYTF	TGTGCCAGCACCATTTCAGCCTCGTCTGCTAACTATGGCTACACCTTC
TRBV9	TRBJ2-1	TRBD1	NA	CASSAETGYNEQFF	TGTGCCAGCAGCGCAGAGACAGGGTATAATGAGCAGTTCTTC
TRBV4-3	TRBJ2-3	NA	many	CASSQEISSDTQYF	TGCGCCAGCAGCCAAGAGATTAGCTCAGATACGCAGTATTTT
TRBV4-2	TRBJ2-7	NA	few	CASSQDGRGYEQYF	TGTGCCAGCAGCCAAGATGGGCGGGGCTACGAGCAGTACTTC
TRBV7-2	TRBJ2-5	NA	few	CASSRQALGETQYF	TGTGCCAGCAGCCGACAGGCCTTAGGGGAGACCCAGTACTTC
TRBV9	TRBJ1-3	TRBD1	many	CASSHTGGENTIYF	TGTGCCAGCAGCCACACAGGGGGCGAAAACACCATATATTTT
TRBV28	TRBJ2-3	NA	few	CASSSLPSTDTQYF	TGTGCCAGCAGTTCCCTACCGTCCACAGATACGCAGTATTTT
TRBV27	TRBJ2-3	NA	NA	CASSLSTWGRGRDTQYF	TGTGCCAGCAGTTTATCAACGTGGGGCAGGGGCCGAGATACGCAGTATTTT
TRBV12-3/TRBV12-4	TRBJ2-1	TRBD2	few	CASSRASGGEQFF	TGTGCCAGCAGTCGGGCTAGCGGGGGTGAGCAGTTCTTC
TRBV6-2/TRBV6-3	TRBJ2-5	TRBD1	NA	CASSRGQGTLETQYF	TGTGCCAGCAGTAGGGGACAGGGTACGCTGGAGACCCAGTACTTC
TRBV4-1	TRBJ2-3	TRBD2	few	CASSQSPAGVRDTQYF	TGCGCCAGCAGCCAATCTCCAGCGGGGGTTCGGGATACGCAGTATTTT
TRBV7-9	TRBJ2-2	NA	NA	CASSVGGPGSGGELFF	TGTGCCAGCAGCGTCGGAGGGCCAGGTAGCGGCGGGGAGCTGTTTTTT
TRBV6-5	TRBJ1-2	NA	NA	CASSYSPGRNNYGYTF	TGTGCCAGCAGTTACTCGCCTGGACGGAATAACTATGGCTACACCTTC
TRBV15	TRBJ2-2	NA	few	CATSRDLRDHTGELFF	TGTGCCACCAGCAGAGATCTCAGGGACCACACCGGGGAGCTGTTTTTT
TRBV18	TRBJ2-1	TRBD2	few	CASSPQVLAGYNEQFF	TGTGCCAGCTCACCTCAGGTGCTAGCGGGCTACAATGAGCAGTTCTTC
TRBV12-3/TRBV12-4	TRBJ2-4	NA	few	CASSLLLDRIKNIQYF	TGTGCCAGCAGTTTGCTGTTGGACAGAATTAAAAACATTCAGTACTTC
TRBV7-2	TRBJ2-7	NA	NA	CASSLLLAGEQYF	TGTGCCAGCAGCTTATTACTAGCCGGCGAGCAGTACTTC
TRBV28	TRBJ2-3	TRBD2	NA	CASNLREQIDTQYF	TGTGCCAGCAATTTGCGGGAGCAGATAGATACGCAGTATTTT
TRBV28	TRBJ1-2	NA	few	CASSLASQQAGYTF	TGTGCCAGCAGTTTAGCCTCTCAACAGGCTGGCTACACCTTC
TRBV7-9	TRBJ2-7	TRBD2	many	CASSRGGEQYF	TGTGCCAGCAGCCGGGGGGGAGAGCAGTACTTC
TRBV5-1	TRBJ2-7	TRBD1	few	CASSEGQGAFGYEQYF	TGCGCCAGCAGCGAAGGACAGGGGGCATTTGGTTACGAGCAGTACTTC
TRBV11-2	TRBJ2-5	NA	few	CASSGYQTQYF	TGTGCCAGCAGCGGATACCAGACCCAGTACTTC
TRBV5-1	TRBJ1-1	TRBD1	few	CASRPDRRRMNTEAFF	TGCGCCAGCAGGCCGGACAGGAGACGCATGAACACTGAAGCTTTCTTT